These T cell receptor beta chains were read from a single sample in a study of regulatory and conventional T cells in RAG deficiency. TCRdb's copy holds only in-frame clones and misses some; the assay was immunoSEQ multiplex PCR. The profile shows approximately 10,000 clones, around 94% of them singletons. Sequencing was performed on CD4+ effector T cells sorted from blood. The receptor source for this set is a human donor with RAG deficiency presenting as severe combined immunodeficiency. The conserved cysteine and the conserved F or W are not part of the CDR3 here. The order of the fields is V gene, J gene, CDR3 protein.

TRBV2	TRBJ2-5	ASTGPGLQETQY
TRBV27	TRBJ2-1	ASSFRTASYNEQF
TRBV10-3	TRBJ1-1	AIAGGGGVRNTEAF
TRBV2	TRBJ2-2	ASSEEGHGELF
TRBV12-5	TRBJ2-2	ASGLVHHTGELF
TRBV10-2	TRBJ1-5	ASSESGGNQPQH
TRBV18	TRBJ1-2	ASSPLPGSYGYT
TRBV18	TRBJ2-5	ASSHTGGSGEKETQY
TRBV19	TRBJ2-3	ASSSHRDARMADTQY
TRBV19	TRBJ2-7	ASSRTGELDEQY
TRBV7-2	TRBJ1-1	ASSLVLAGFRNTEAF
TRBV11-2	TRBJ2-1	ASRTGLAAYNEQF
TRBV29-1	TRBJ2-7	SAGQGLDEQY
TRBV30	TRBJ2-6	AWSVLGTGANVLT
TRBV6-4	TRBJ1-2	ASSRQGSYGYT
TRBV5-4	TRBJ2-7	ASSFGQGIDEQY
TRBV11-1	TRBJ2-1	ASSLRVGSSYNEQF
TRBV10-1	TRBJ2-5	ASSEGGHRETQY
TRBV27	TRBJ1-5	ASSSGNSNQPQH
TRBV11-3	TRBJ2-3	ASSLGTNTDTQY
TRBV9	TRBJ2-3	ASSESPSTDTQY
TRBV7-2	TRBJ1-2	ASSLAGQANYGYT
TRBV18	TRBJ1-1	ASSNQGLNTEAF
TRBV20-1	TRBJ2-7	SARDTYEQY
TRBV10-3	TRBJ2-2	AARVGTANTGELF
TRBV11-3	TRBJ1-1	ASSLRGMNTEAF
TRBV27	TRBJ2-7	ASSLSGQGLTYEQY
TRBV27	TRBJ2-5	ASSWTSGRETQY
TRBV5-1	TRBJ1-1	ASSSQGNTEAF